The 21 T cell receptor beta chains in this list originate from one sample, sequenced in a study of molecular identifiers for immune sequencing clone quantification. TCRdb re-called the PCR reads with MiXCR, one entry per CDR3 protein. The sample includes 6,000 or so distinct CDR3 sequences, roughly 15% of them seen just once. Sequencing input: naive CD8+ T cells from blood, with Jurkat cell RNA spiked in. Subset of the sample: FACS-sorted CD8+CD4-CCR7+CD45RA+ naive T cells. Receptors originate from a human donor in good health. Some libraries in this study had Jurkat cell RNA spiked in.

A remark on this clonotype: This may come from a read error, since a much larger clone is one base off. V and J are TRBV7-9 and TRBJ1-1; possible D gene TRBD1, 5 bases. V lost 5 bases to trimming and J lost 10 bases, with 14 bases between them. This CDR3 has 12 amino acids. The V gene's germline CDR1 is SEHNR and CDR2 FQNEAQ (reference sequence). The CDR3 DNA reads TGTGCCAGCAGCCAGCCGGGGGTTGGAGCTTTCTTT. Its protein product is CASSQPGVGAFF.

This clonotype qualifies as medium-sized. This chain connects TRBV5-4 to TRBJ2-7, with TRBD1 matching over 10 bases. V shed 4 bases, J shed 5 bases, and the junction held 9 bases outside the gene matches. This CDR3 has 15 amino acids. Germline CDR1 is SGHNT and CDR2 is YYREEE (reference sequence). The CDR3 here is CASSGTGTGDHEQYF. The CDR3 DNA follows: TGTGCCAGCAGCGGAACCGGGACAGGGGACCACGAGCAGTACTTC.

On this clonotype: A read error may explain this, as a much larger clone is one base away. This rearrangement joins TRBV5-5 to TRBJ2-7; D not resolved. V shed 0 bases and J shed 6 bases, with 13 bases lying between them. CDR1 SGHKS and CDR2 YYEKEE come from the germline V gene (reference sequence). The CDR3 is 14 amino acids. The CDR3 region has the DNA TGTGCCAGCAGCTTGGAGGTCGGTGGATCCGAGCAGTACTTC. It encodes CASSLEVGGSEQYF.

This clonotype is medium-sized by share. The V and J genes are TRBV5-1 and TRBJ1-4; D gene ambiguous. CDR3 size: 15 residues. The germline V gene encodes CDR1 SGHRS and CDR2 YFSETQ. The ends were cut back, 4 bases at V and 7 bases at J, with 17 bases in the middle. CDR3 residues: CASSPVRAAGEKLFF. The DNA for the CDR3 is TGCGCCAGCAGCCCCGTAAGGGCCGCCGGTGAAAAACTGTTTTTT. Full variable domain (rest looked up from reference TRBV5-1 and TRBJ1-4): KAGVTQTPRYLIKTRGQQVTLSCSPISGHRSVSWYQQTPGQGLQFLFEYFSETQRNKGNFPGRFSGRQFSNSRSEMNVSTLELGDSALYLCASSPVRAAGEKLFFGSGTQLSVL.

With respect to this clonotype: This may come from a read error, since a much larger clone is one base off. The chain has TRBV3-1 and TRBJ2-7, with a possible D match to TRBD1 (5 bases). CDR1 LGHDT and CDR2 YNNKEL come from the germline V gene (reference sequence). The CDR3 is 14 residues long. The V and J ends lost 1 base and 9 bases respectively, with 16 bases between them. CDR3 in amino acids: CASSQVNSRGGQYF. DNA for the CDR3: TGTGCCAGCAGCCAAGTGAATTCTAGGGGCGGGCAGTACTTC.

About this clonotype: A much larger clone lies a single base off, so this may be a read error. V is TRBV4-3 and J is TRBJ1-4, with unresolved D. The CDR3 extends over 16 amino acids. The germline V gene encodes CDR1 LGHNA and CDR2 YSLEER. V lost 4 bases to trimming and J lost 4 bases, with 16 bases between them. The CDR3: CASSRDWPENNEKLFF. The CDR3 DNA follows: TGCGCCAGCAGCCGAGATTGGCCAGAGAATAATGAAAAACTGTTTTTT.

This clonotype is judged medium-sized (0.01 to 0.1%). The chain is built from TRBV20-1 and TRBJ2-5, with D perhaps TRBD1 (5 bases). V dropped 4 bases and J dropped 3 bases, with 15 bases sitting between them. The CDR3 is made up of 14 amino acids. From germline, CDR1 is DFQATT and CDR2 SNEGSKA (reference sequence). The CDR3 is CSATSVGREETQYF. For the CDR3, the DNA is TGCAGTGCTACCTCCGTAGGCAGGGAAGAGACCCAGTACTTC.

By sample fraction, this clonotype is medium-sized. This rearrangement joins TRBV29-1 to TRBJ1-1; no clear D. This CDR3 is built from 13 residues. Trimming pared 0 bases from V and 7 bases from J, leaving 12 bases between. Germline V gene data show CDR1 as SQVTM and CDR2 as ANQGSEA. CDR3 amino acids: CSVEDQGVFEAFF. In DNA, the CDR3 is TGCAGCGTTGAAGATCAAGGAGTTTTTGAAGCTTTCTTT.

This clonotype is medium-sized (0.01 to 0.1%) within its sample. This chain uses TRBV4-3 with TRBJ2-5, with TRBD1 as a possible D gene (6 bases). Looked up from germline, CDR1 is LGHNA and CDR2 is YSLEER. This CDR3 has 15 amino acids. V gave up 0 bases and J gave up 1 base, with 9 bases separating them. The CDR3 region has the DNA TGCGCCAGCAGCCAAGAAGGGGGTATCCAAGAGACCCAGTACTTC. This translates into CASSQEGGIQETQYF.

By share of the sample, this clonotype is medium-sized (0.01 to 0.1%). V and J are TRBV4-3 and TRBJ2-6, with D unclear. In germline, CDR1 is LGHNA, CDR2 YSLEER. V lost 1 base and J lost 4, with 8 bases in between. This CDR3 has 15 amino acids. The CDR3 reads CASSQARGGANVLTF. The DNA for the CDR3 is TGCGCCAGCAGCCAAGCGCGTGGAGGGGCCAACGTCCTGACTTTC.

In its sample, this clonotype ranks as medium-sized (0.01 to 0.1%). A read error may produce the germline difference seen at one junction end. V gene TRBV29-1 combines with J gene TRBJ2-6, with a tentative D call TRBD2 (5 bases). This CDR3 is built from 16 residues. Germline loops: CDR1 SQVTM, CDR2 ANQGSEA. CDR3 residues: CSVQEGPFSGANVLTF. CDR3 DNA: TGCAGCGTTCAAGAGGGCCCTTTCTCTGGGGCCAACGTCCTGACTTTC.

This CDR3 reads CASSLERGPRDTQYF. For the CDR3, the DNA is TGTGCCAGCAGCTTGGAGCGAGGCCCCCGGGATACGCAGTATTTT. The V gene is TRBV5-4, the J gene TRBJ2-3; unclear D gene. The ends were cut back, 0 bases at V and 6 bases at J, with 14 bases in the middle. Germline assignment: CDR1 SGHNT and CDR2 YYREEE (reference sequence). The CDR3 length is 15 residues.

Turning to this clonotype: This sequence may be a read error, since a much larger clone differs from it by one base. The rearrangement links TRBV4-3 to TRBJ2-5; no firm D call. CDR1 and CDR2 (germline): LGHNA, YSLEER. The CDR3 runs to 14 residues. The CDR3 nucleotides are TGCGCCAGCAGCCAAGTACGGGCCCAAGAGGCCCAGTACTTC. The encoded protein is CASSQVRAQEAQYF.

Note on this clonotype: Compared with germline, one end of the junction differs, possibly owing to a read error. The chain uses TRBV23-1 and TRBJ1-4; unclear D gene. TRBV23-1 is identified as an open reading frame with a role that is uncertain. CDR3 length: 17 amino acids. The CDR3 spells CASSQSSGEGTNGKLFF. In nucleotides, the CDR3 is TGCGCCAGCAGCCAATCGTCAGGCGAGGGAACTAATGGAAAACTGTTTTTT.

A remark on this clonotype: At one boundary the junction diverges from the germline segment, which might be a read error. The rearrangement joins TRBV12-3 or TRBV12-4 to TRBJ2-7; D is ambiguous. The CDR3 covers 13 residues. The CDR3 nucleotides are TGTGCCAGCAGTTTAGCGCAGACCTACGGGCAGTACTTC. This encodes CASSLAQTYGQYF.

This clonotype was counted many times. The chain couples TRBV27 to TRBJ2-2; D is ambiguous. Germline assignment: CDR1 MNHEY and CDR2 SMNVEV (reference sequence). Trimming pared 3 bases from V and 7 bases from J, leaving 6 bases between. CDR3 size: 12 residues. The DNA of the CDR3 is TGTGCCAGCAGTTTCTTGGGCGGGGAGCTGTTTTTT. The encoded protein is CASSFLGGELFF.

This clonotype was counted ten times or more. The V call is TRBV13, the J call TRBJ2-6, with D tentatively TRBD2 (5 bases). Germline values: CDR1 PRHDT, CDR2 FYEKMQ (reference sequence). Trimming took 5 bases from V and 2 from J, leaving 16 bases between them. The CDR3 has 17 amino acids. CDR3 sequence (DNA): TGTGCCAGCAGCGGACCTCTCGGGGTCGCTGGGGCCAACGTCCTGACTTTC. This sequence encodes CASSGPLGVAGANVLTF.

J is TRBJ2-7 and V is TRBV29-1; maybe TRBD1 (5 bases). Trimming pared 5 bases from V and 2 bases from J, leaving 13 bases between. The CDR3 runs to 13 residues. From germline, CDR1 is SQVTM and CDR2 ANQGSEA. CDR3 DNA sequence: TGCAGCGTTTCAGGGCAAGAGACCTACGAGCAGTACTTC. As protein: CSVSGQETYEQYF.

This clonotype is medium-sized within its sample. The CDR3 reads CASSFRDRGANVLTF. The CDR3 DNA sequence: TGTGCCAGCAGTTTTCGGGACAGGGGGGCCAACGTCCTGACTTTC. The V gene is TRBV12-3 or TRBV12-4, the J gene TRBJ2-6; 8 positions agree with TRBD1. The V gene end was trimmed by 3 bases and the J gene end by 4 bases; junction bases not matched to a gene: 2. The CDR3 length is 15 residues.

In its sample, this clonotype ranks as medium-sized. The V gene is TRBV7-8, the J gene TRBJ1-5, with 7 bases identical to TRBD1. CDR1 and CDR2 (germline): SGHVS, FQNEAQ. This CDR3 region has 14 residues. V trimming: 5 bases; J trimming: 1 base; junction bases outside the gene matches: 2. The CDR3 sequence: CASSTDRSNQPQHF. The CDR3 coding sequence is TGTGCCAGCAGCACGGACAGGAGCAATCAGCCCCAGCATTTT.

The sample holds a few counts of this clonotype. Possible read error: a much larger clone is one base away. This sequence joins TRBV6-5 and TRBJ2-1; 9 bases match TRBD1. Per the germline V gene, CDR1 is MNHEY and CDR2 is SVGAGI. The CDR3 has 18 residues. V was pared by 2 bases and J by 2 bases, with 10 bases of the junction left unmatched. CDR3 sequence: CASSYGTGFMSPYNEQFF. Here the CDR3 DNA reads TGTGCCAGCAGTTACGGGACAGGGTTTATGAGCCCCTACAATGAGCAGTTCTTC.